These T cell receptor beta chains were read from a single sample in a study of blood T cell repertoires in COVID-19. Method: immunoSEQ multiplex PCR; TCRdb's copy keeps in-frame clones and lacks some. The sample lists about 140,000 clones; 84% were seen once. Sequencing was carried out using PBMCs or T cells enriched from blood (not recorded which). These receptors were taken from a woman in her fifties or sixties with acute COVID-19. The CDR3 runs from the conserved cysteine through the conserved F or W. D genes are given only for firm matches. Size values are once, few and many counts, or a class for expanded clones, and some rows have none.

d_gene,len,abundance,j_gene,v_gene,CDR3aa,CDR3nt
.,13,.,TRBJ2-1,TRBV7-3,CASSSDRENEQFF,TGTGCCAGCAGCTCCGACCGGGAAAATGAGCAGTTCTTC
TRBD2,15,many,TRBJ2-2,TRBV2,CASRGAGMNTGELFF,TGTGCCAGCAGAGGAGCGGGAATGAACACCGGGGAGCTGTTTTTT
TRBD1,16,.,TRBJ1-2,TRBV27,CASSLSIRTGGQRYTF,TGTGCCAGCAGTTTATCGATTAGGACAGGGGGACAGAGGTACACCTTC
.,13,.,TRBJ2-7,TRBV21-1,CASSRHTSYEQYF,TGTGCCAGCAGCAGGCACACCTCCTACGAGCAGTACTTC
.,13,.,TRBJ2-7,TRBV27,CASSLLGGYEQYF,TGTGCCAGCAGTTTGTTAGGAGGGTACGAGCAGTACTTC
.,14,.,TRBJ1-1,TRBV18,CASSERGSWEEAFF,TGTGCCAGCTCAGAGAGGGGGTCTTGGGAGGAAGCTTTCTTT
TRBD2,15,.,TRBJ2-7,TRBV10-3,CAISESGEGYYEQYF,TGTGCCATCAGTGAATCGGGGGAGGGTTACTACGAGCAGTACTTC
TRBD2,16,.,TRBJ2-7,TRBV7-2,CASSLAGLAGSYEQYF,TGTGCCAGCAGCTTAGCTGGACTAGCGGGGTCCTACGAGCAGTACTTC
TRBD2,13,.,TRBJ2-1,TRBV29-1,CSVRGRALSEQFF,TGCAGCGTCCGCGGGAGGGCCTTAAGTGAGCAGTTCTTC
.,13,.,TRBJ1-2,TRBV6-5,CASSIQLDYGYTF,TGTGCCAGCAGTATACAGTTAGACTATGGCTACACCTTC
TRBD2,14,once,TRBJ2-1,TRBV7-8,CASSLETSGISLFF,TGTGCCAGCAGCTTAGAGACTAGCGGGATCTCGTTGTTCTTC
.,15,.,TRBJ2-7,TRBV7-8,CASSLIPGDSYEQYF,TGTGCCAGCAGCTTGATCCCGGGGGACTCCTACGAGCAGTACTTC
TRBD1,15,once,TRBJ2-7,TRBV6-6,CATHPRQGLSYEQYF,TGTGCCACCCATCCCCGACAGGGTCTCTCCTACGAGCAGTACTTC
.,13,.,TRBJ1-4,TRBV6-5,CASSLEKREKLFF,TGTGCCAGCAGTCTCGAAAAGCGAGAAAAACTGTTTTTT
TRBD2,17,.,TRBJ2-6,TRBV6-4,CASSSGTSGSGANVLTF,TGTGCCAGCAGTTCCGGGACTAGCGGCTCTGGGGCCAACGTCCTGACTTTC
.,14,.,TRBJ1-1,TRBV6-5,CATSGQFGNTEAFF,TGTGCCACCAGCGGACAGTTTGGGAACACTGAAGCTTTCTTT
.,14,once,TRBJ2-4,TRBV27,CASSPTSGINIQYF,TGTGCCAGCAGCCCCACTTCGGGTATCAACATTCAGTACTTC
.,15,.,TRBJ2-3,TRBV5-1,CASSLGDSGTDTQYF,TGCGCCAGCAGCTTGGGGGATAGCGGCACAGATACGCAGTATTTT
TRBD1,15,.,TRBJ2-2,TRBV28,CASGSGQAITGELFF,TGTGCCAGCGGATCGGGACAGGCGATCACCGGGGAGCTGTTTTTT
.,12,.,TRBJ2-1,TRBV19,CASRSGGPEQFF,TGTGCCAGTAGGAGTGGGGGCCCTGAGCAGTTCTTC
.,12,.,TRBJ1-2,TRBV5-4,CASSQAAAGYTF,TGTGCCAGCAGCCAGGCCGCCGCGGGCTACACCTTC
TRBD2,15,.,TRBJ2-1,TRBV19,CASRTGTSGNNEQFF,TGTGCCAGTAGGACCGGGACTAGCGGCAACAATGAGCAGTTCTTC
TRBD2,15,.,TRBJ2-3,TRBV5-1,CASSLEAGVGDTQYF,TGCGCCAGCAGCTTGGAGGCGGGAGTTGGAGATACGCAGTATTTT
.,14,.,TRBJ2-6,TRBV5-1,CASSKSAGANVLTF,TGCGCCAGCAGCAAATCGGCTGGGGCCAACGTCCTGACTTTC
.,11,.,TRBJ2-7,TRBV29-1,CSVQGYYEQYF,TGCAGCGTTCAGGGGTACTACGAGCAGTACTTC
TRBD1,17,.,TRBJ2-5,TRBV10-3,CAISEGTGGIQAETQYF,TGTGCCATCAGTGAGGGGACAGGGGGGATCCAGGCTGAGACCCAGTACTTC
.,16,.,TRBJ2-4,TRBV7-9,CASSLVGHLAKNIQYF,TGTGCCAGCAGCTTAGTGGGACACTTAGCCAAAAACATTCAGTACTTC
TRBD2,15,.,TRBJ2-1,TRBV11-1,CASSKTSGYNNEQFF,TGTGCCAGCAGCAAAACTAGCGGGTATAACAATGAGCAGTTCTTC
TRBD1,14,.,TRBJ1-1,TRBV7-3,CASSLGQANTEAFF,TGTGCCAGCAGCCTGGGACAGGCGAACACTGAAGCTTTCTTT
TRBD1,17,once,TRBJ1-1,TRBV11-2,CASSSIRDRLVHTEAFF,TGTGCCAGCAGCTCGATCCGGGACAGGTTAGTGCACACTGAAGCTTTCTTT
.,14,.,TRBJ1-1,TRBV5-4,CASSLPSGNTEAFF,TGTGCCAGCAGCTTGCCCAGCGGGAACACTGAAGCTTTCTTT
.,14,.,TRBJ1-1,TRBV15,CATSRGGGNTEAFF,TGTGCCACCAGCAGAGGCGGAGGGAACACTGAAGCTTTCTTT
.,13,.,TRBJ2-5,TRBV7-3,CASSLSTAETQYF,TGTGCCAGCAGCTTAAGCACAGCAGAGACCCAGTACTTC
TRBD2,15,.,TRBJ2-5,TRBV15,CATSRDQSGKETQYF,TGTGCCACCAGCAGAGATCAGAGCGGGAAAGAGACCCAGTACTTC
.,15,.,TRBJ2-7,TRBV3-1/TRBV3-2,CASSLKATSRREQYF,TGTGCCAGCAGTCTAAAGGCGACATCTCGACGTGAGCAGTACTTC
.,14,.,TRBJ2-5,TRBV6-1,CASSDGRGQETQYF,TGTGCCAGCAGTGATGGCAGGGGCCAGGAGACCCAGTACTTC
.,13,.,TRBJ2-7,TRBV7-2,CASSSPNSYEQYF,TGTGCCAGCAGCAGCCCGAACTCCTACGAGCAGTACTTC
TRBD1,13,.,TRBJ2-7,TRBV19,CASRGQGEAEQYF,TGTGCCAGTCGGGGACAGGGGGAAGCCGAGCAGTACTTC
.,15,.,TRBJ1-2,TRBV24-1,CATSDPVAGNYGYTF,TGTGCCACCAGTGATCCCGTAGCCGGCAACTATGGCTACACCTTC
TRBD2,14,.,TRBJ2-1,TRBV11-2,CASSLTAGDNEQFF,TGTGCCAGCAGCTTAACGGCGGGAGATAATGAGCAGTTCTTC
.,15,.,TRBJ1-6,TRBV19,CASRTASGYNSPLHF,TGTGCCAGTAGGACTGCATCGGGCTATAATTCACCCCTCCACTTT
TRBD1,15,.,TRBJ1-1,TRBV27,CASSRPGTANTEAFF,TGTGCCAGCAGTAGACCCGGGACAGCGAACACTGAAGCTTTCTTT
.,13,.,TRBJ2-7,TRBV1,CTSSQVREYEQYF,TGCACCAGCAGCCAAGTGCGGGAGTACGAGCAGTACTTC
.,15,.,TRBJ2-2,TRBV7-6,CASSLGEVETGELFF,TGTGCCAGCAGCTTAGGAGAGGTGGAGACCGGGGAGCTGTTTTTT
.,16,.,TRBJ2-3,TRBV24-1,CATSDRNRESTDTQYF,TGTGCCACCAGTGACCGTAACAGGGAAAGCACAGATACGCAGTATTTT
.,15,.,TRBJ2-7,TRBV21-1,CASSLKREDSYEQYF,TGTGCCAGCAGCTTAAAGCGGGAGGATTCCTACGAGCAGTACTTC
TRBD1,14,.,TRBJ1-5,TRBV2,CASSGDRGDQPQHF,TGTGCCAGCAGCGGGGACAGGGGGGATCAGCCCCAGCATTTT